These 27 T cell receptor beta chains share one sample of origin, sequenced in a study of PD-1 blockade in classical Hodgkin lymphoma. Assay used: immunoSEQ multiplex PCR; TCRdb lists only in-frame clones, some missing. The table has 20,000 to 25,000 clones, 77% seen once. There was relapse after autologous stem cell transplantation in every patient, and there was variation in brentuximab vedotin exposure. Specimen: peripheral blood mononuclear cells (PBMCs), collected before the second cycle of nivolumab. The receptors originated from a human donor with classical Hodgkin lymphoma.

V and J are TRBV9 and TRBJ2-1; TRBD2 matches at 11 bases. Germline values: CDR1 SGDLS, CDR2 YYNGEE. The CDR3 has 19 amino acids. V dropped 3 bases and J dropped 0; count of bases not matched to a gene: 11. CDR3 in DNA: TGTGCCAGCAGCGGGGGACTAGCGGACCTCTGGGGCTCCTACAATGAGCAGTTCTTC. Translated, it gives CASSGGLADLWGSYNEQFF.

The chain carries TRBV11-3 and TRBJ2-3, with D tentatively TRBD1 (6 bases). The CDR3 is made up of 15 amino acids. Germline lookup yields CDR1 SGHNT and CDR2 YENEEA. V was pared by 1 base and J by 1 base, with 9 bases between. The CDR3, as DNA: TGTGCCAGCAGCTTAGCAGGGGCCCGCACAGATACGCAGTATTTT. This sequence encodes CASSLAGARTDTQYF.

This clone was recorded only once. The chain combines TRBV29-1 with TRBJ1-1; D ambiguous. V was pared by 0 bases and J by 2 bases, with 7 bases between. The CDR3 contains 13 residues. Germline CDR1 is SQVTM and CDR2 is ANQGSEA. CDR3 protein: CSVEEGVNTEAFF. The CDR3, as DNA: TGCAGCGTTGAAGAGGGAGTTAACACTGAAGCTTTCTTT.

This chain's CDR3 is CASSIYRDQETQYF. The CDR3 DNA sequence: TGTGCCAGCAGCATATACAGGGATCAAGAGACCCAGTACTTC. The chain has TRBV7-9 and TRBJ2-5; D may be TRBD1 (6 bases). Germline CDR1 reads SEHNR; CDR2 reads FQNEAQ (reference sequence). CDR3 length: 14 amino acids. V lost 5 bases to trimming and J lost 2 bases, with 12 bases between them.

This chain joins TRBV29-1 and TRBJ2-1, with TRBD2 matching over 13 bases. CDR3 length: 20 residues. Trimming at V came to 4 bases and at J to 0 bases, leaving 15 bases not matched to a gene. CDR1 and CDR2 from the germline V gene are SQVTM and ANQGSEA. The CDR3 DNA reads TGCAGCGTTGTCCTAGACGAGACTAGCGGGGGGCTTAACTCCTACAATGAGCAGTTCTTC. Its protein is CSVVLDETSGGLNSYNEQFF.

The chain recombines TRBV5-1 with TRBJ1-2; no clear D gene. This CDR3 is built from 11 residues. Germline V gene data show CDR1 as SGHRS and CDR2 as YFSETQ. Trimming stripped 4 bases from V and 3 bases from J, with 4 bases between. The CDR3 is CASSQDYGYTF. CDR3 DNA sequence: TGCGCCAGCAGCCAGGACTATGGCTACACCTTC. The entire variable domain, with the rest obtained from reference TRBV5-1 and TRBJ1-2, is as follows: KAGVTQTPRYLIKTRGQQVTLSCSPISGHRSVSWYQQTPGQGLQFLFEYFSETQRNKGNFPGRFSGRQFSNSRSEMNVSTLELGDSALYLCASSQDYGYTFGSGTRLTVV.

V usage is TRBV30 and J usage is TRBJ1-2; D gene unclear. V was pared by 0 bases and J by 1 base, with 21 bases between. Germline CDR1 and CDR2: GTSNPN and SVGIG (reference sequence). The length of the CDR3 is 18 residues. CDR3 nucleotides: TGTGCCTGGAGTGTACCCAACAGCCAGATAAGGGTTAACTATGGCTACACCTTC. Residues: CAWSVPNSQIRVNYGYTF.

The J gene is TRBJ1-5, the V gene TRBV7-8; perhaps TRBD1 as D (5 bases). The CDR3 contains 17 residues. Between the trimmed V and J ends, which lost 2 bases and 0 bases, there was a span of 14 bases. CDR1 is SGHVS and CDR2 is FQNEAQ in the germline V gene. DNA for the CDR3: TGTGCCAGCAGCTTATTTGGGGGAAAGGGTAGCAATCAGCCCCAGCATTTT. Its protein is CASSLFGGKGSNQPQHF.

This sequence joins TRBV7-9 and TRBJ2-7; perhaps D is TRBD1 or TRBD2 (5 bases each). This CDR3 has 16 amino acids. Germline V gives CDR1 SEHNR, CDR2 FQNEAQ (reference sequence). V lost 1 base and J lost 4, with 17 bases in between. The CDR3 nucleotides read TGTGCCAGCAGCTTAGTGTTGGGACCCCCGCCTTACGAGCAGTACTTC. Encoded protein: CASSLVLGPPPYEQYF.

The rearrangement joins TRBV18 to TRBJ2-7, with TRBD1 identical over 8 bases. Germline V gene sequence: CDR1 KGHSH, CDR2 LQKENI. The CDR3 is 15 residues long. J was trimmed by 2 bases and V by 5 bases; bases with no gene match: 8. The CDR3 DNA sequence: TGTGCCAGCTCATTGGCGACAGGGGATACCTACGAGCAGTACTTC. Protein product: CASSLATGDTYEQYF.

The chain links TRBV7-9 to TRBJ1-2; 9 positions agree with TRBD1. V shed 4 bases and J 8 bases; nucleotides not matched to a gene: 11. The CDR3 totals 15 residues. Germline V lookup: CDR1 SEHNR, CDR2 FQNEAQ (reference sequence). CDR3 residues: CASSYTGTGMWGYTF. CDR3 nucleotides: TGTGCCAGCAGCTATACCGGGACAGGGATGTGGGGCTACACCTTC.

This clone was detected once. The V and J genes are TRBV5-4 and TRBJ2-6; D is uncertain. Germline-derived CDR1 and CDR2 are SGHNT and YYREEE (reference sequence). This CDR3 comprises 16 residues. Trimming removed 2 bases at V and 0 bases at J, with 9 bases between. The CDR3 is CASSLDRTSGANVLTF. The CDR3, as DNA: TGTGCCAGCAGCTTAGACCGTACCTCTGGGGCCAACGTCCTGACTTTC. The whole variable domain, remainder taken from reference TRBV5-4 and TRBJ2-6, is ETGVTQSPTHLIKTRGQQVTLRCSSQSGHNTVSWYQQALGQGPQFIFQYYREEENGRGNFPPRFSGLQFPNYSSELNVNALELDDSALYLCASSLDRTSGANVLTFGAGSRLTVL.

This clone was counted only a few times. This chain joins TRBV2 and TRBJ1-2, with 9 bases fitting TRBD1. The CDR3 is 13 amino acids. Unmatched junction bases numbered 4, after V lost 6 bases and J lost 5 bases. In germline, CDR1 is SNHLY, CDR2 FYNNEI. Here the CDR3 DNA reads TGTGCCAGCAGGACAGGGGGTGCTTATGGCTACACCTTC. Its protein is CASRTGGAYGYTF. Full variable domain (rest looked up from reference TRBV2 and TRBJ1-2): EPEVTQTPSHQVTQMGQEVILRCVPISNHLYFYWYRQILGQKVEFLVSFYNNEISEKSEIFDDQFSVERPDGSNFTLKIRSTKLEDSAMYFCASRTGGAYGYTFGSGTRLTVV.

The chain couples TRBV30 to TRBJ2-2, with TRBD2 identical over 11 bases. CDR1 and CDR2 from the germline V gene are GTSNPN and SVGIG (reference sequence). V dropped 4 bases and J dropped 0; count of bases not matched to a gene: 4. There are 16 residues in the CDR3. In DNA form, the CDR3 reads TGTGCCTGGAAGATAGCGGGAGGGTCGAACACCGGGGAGCTGTTTTTT. The encoded protein is CAWKIAGGSNTGELFF. The entire variable domain, with the rest obtained from reference TRBV30 and TRBJ2-2, is as follows: SQTIHQWPATLVQPVGSPLSLECTVEGTSNPNLYWYRQAAGRGLQLLFYSVGIGQISSEVPQNLSASRPQDRQFILSSKKLLLSDSGFYLCAWKIAGGSNTGELFFGEGSRLTVL.

V gene TRBV10-3 combines with J gene TRBJ2-3; 7 bases are a match to TRBD2. Looked up from germline, CDR1 is ENHRY and CDR2 is SYGVKD. V shed 6 bases and J 3 bases; nucleotides not matched to a gene: 6. This CDR3 has 14 amino acids. CDR3 loop: CAIRPTSATDTQYF. For the CDR3, the DNA is TGTGCCATCAGGCCAACTAGCGCAACAGATACGCAGTATTTT.

This clone was picked up one time. The chain links TRBV29-1 to TRBJ1-1, with D possibly being TRBD1 (5 bases). Trimming removed 6 bases from V and 0 bases from J, with 11 bases in between. The V gene's germline CDR1 is SQVTM and CDR2 ANQGSEA. This CDR3 has 13 amino acids. This CDR3 reads CSVFRQLNTEAFF. CDR3 sequence (DNA): TGCAGCGTATTTCGACAGTTGAACACTGAAGCTTTCTTT.

In this sample, this clone is medium-sized. The chain joins TRBV6-6 to TRBJ2-1; 7 bases map to TRBD1. Germline CDR1 is MNHNY and CDR2 is SVGAGI (reference sequence). The CDR3 spans 15 residues. V lost 6 bases, J lost 5 bases, and 10 bases stayed unmatched. The CDR3 here is CASSPGWDSNNEQFF. CDR3 coding DNA: TGTGCCAGCAGCCCCGGGTGGGACAGTAACAATGAGCAGTTCTTC.

This rearrangement joins TRBV5-8 to TRBJ1-2; D gene uncertain. The CDR3 is 13 amino acids. V lost 1 base, J lost 5 bases, and 9 bases lay in between. From germline, CDR1 is SGHTS and CDR2 YDEGEE. The CDR3 region is CASSLTGLYGYTF. The CDR3 nucleotides read TGTGCCAGCAGCTTGACCGGGCTGTATGGCTACACCTTC.

The gene calls are TRBV4-1 and TRBJ2-5; D is perhaps TRBD1 (6 bases). The J call may be faulty, since TRBJ2-7 better matches the DNA end. Per germline, CDR1 MGHRA and CDR2 YSYEKL. The CDR3 is made up of 13 amino acids. CDR3 nucleotides: TGCGCCAGCAGCCAAGAAACAGGGTCCGAGCAGTACTTC. Translation gives CASSQETGSEQYF.

This rearrangement joins TRBV6-1 to TRBJ1-2; possibly TRBD1 for D (6 bases). Trimming pared 7 bases from V and 5 bases from J, leaving 14 bases between. The CDR3 loop spans 13 amino acids. Germline V gene data show CDR1 as MNHNS and CDR2 as SASEGT. CDR3 sequence: CASTRGGPYGYTF. Written as DNA, the CDR3 is TGTGCCAGCACCAGAGGGGGACCTTATGGCTACACCTTC.

The genes are TRBV6-5 and TRBJ2-3, with D unresolved. CDR3 length: 14 amino acids. The V gene lost 2 bases and the J gene lost 7 bases, with 13 bases spanning the gap. Germline loops: CDR1 MNHEY, CDR2 SVGAGI. The CDR3 bases are TGTGCCAGCAGTTACGCCAACCCCCCATATACGCAGTATTTT. It yields the protein CASSYANPPYTQYF.

This clone was detected a few times. The rearrangement links TRBV28 to TRBJ2-3; TRBD2 aligns across 13 bases. CDR3 length equals 16 residues. Germline V lookup: CDR1 MDHEN, CDR2 SYDVKM. The ends lost 3 bases at V and 9 bases at J; junction bases unmatched: 9. CDR3 sequence (DNA): TGTGCCAGCAGTTTTTTTTGGACTAGCGGGGGAGCAACGCAGTATTTT. Amino acid sequence: CASSFFWTSGGATQYF.

The chain has TRBV18 and TRBJ2-3; tentatively, D is TRBD1 (5 bases). The CDR3 has 13 amino acids. Germline V lookup: CDR1 KGHSH, CDR2 LQKENI. Trimming removed 5 bases from V and 6 bases from J, with 12 bases in between. The CDR3 DNA reads as TGTGCCAGCTCAATAACAGGTTCTGATACGCAGTATTTT. Translating it yields CASSITGSDTQYF.

The chain joins TRBV30 to TRBJ2-3; TRBD1 might be the D (6 bases). Trimming shortened V by 4 bases and J by 4 bases, and 9 bases separated the two germline ends. This CDR3 region has 12 residues. From germline, CDR1 is GTSNPN and CDR2 SVGIG (reference sequence). In DNA, the CDR3 is TGTGCCTGGAATAGGGGGTCAGATACGCAGTATTTT. This encodes CAWNRGSDTQYF.

In regard to this clone: Other DNA sequences in this sample translate to the same CDR3. V gene TRBV9 combines with J gene TRBJ2-5; the D gene is possibly TRBD2 (6 bases). Germline CDR1 and CDR2: SGDLS and YYNGEE. There are 15 residues in the CDR3. V was pared by 0 bases and J by 4 bases, with 13 bases between. DNA of the CDR3: TGTGCCAGCAGCGTAGCTGCGGGACGAGGAGAGACCCAGTACTTC. Its protein is CASSVAAGRGETQYF. The complete variable domain, with remaining parts taken from reference TRBV9 and TRBJ2-5, reads DSGVTQTPKHLITATGQRVTLRCSPRSGDLSVYWYQQSLDQGLQFLIQYYNGEERAKGNILERFSAQQFPDLHSELNLSSLELGDSALYFCASSVAAGRGETQYFGPGTRLLVL.

This clone was seen a few times. The rearrangement uses TRBV2 and TRBJ1-5; no definite D call. V was pared by 2 bases and J by 8 bases, with 13 bases between. CDR3 size: 14 residues. Per the germline V gene, CDR1 is SNHLY and CDR2 is FYNNEI. The CDR3 loop reads CASSEPQVRKPQHF. DNA for the CDR3: TGTGCCAGCAGTGAACCCCAAGTGAGAAAGCCCCAGCATTTT.

There are a few counts of this clone. This sequence joins TRBV2 and TRBJ1-3; 9 nucleotides align to TRBD1. The germline V gene has CDR1 SNHLY and CDR2 FYNNEI. The CDR3 has 14 amino acids. Trimming at V came to 7 bases and at J to 8 bases, leaving 9 bases not matched to a gene. The CDR3 loop is CASISDRGRDTIYF. The CDR3 DNA sequence: TGTGCCAGCATCTCGGACAGGGGCCGGGACACCATATATTTT.